These 21 T cell receptor beta chains share one sample of origin, sequenced in a study of blood T cells in healthy people across ages (dated by TCRdb to the mid-2010s). The library came from 5' RACE. This sample was sequenced with an Illumina HiSeq 2500. A second PCR of about 6 to 11 cycles was performed with a sample-barcoded 5' primer and a J-beta primer mix. Using fastp trimming at Q25 and MiXCR clonotype assembly, TCRdb reanalyzed the public sequencing data and kept in-frame beta chains. Here each entry gathers all rows of one CDR3 protein and keeps the most common genes and DNA. The sample table holds hundreds of thousands of distinct CDR3 sequences, of which around 30% were seen once. The ten biggest clones cover about 18% of the sample. Sequencing used blood. The receptors derive from a woman older than 75 in good health.

A word on this clonotype: This clone may be a read error of a much larger clone one base away. The chain recombines TRBV20-1 with TRBJ2-7, with D hard to call. Germline V CDR1 and CDR2: DFQATT, SNEGSKA (reference sequence). The CDR3 runs to 10 residues. Trimming removed 5 bases at V and 6 bases at J, with 8 bases between. In DNA, the CDR3 is TGCAGTGCTTCCTCATGCGAGCAGTACTTC. It codes for CSASSCEQYF.

The rearrangement links TRBV3-1 to TRBJ1-2; D ambiguous. The V and J ends lost 5 bases and 5 bases respectively, with 18 bases between them. In germline, CDR1 is LGHDT, CDR2 YNNKEL (reference sequence). CDR3 length: 15 residues. The CDR3, as DNA: TGTGCCAGCAGCTTCCCAGGCCAGGAAACTTATGGCTACACCTTC. Translation gives CASSFPGQETYGYTF.

The CDR3 here is CASSLAVSNYGYTF. The CDR3 DNA sequence: TGCGCCAGCAGCTTGGCAGTCTCTAACTATGGCTACACCTTC. V usage is TRBV5-1 and J usage is TRBJ1-2; D unclear. Germline lookup yields CDR1 SGHRS and CDR2 YFSETQ. The CDR3 runs 14 residues. With 0 bases removed from V and 0 bases from J, the gap between germline ends came to 6 bases.

This clonotype occurred once. The chain couples TRBV11-2 to TRBJ2-5; 8 bases agree with TRBD1. The DNA end lines up better with TRBJ2-7; the J call may be wrong. The CDR3 is 14 amino acids. Per the germline V gene, CDR1 is SGHAT and CDR2 is FQNNGV. In DNA form, the CDR3 reads TGTGCCAGCAGCCCCCAGGCCAGGGGGCTCGAGCAGTACTTC. Its protein product is CASSPQARGLEQYF.

This clonotype was recorded a few times. The chain has TRBV28 and TRBJ2-3, with 8 bases matching TRBD2. The V segment lost 3 bases and the J segment 1 base; nucleotides outside the gene matches: 15. The CDR3 contains 19 residues. CDR1 is MDHEN, CDR2 SYDVKM, per germline. The CDR3: CASSFYPSRGSGGTDTQYF. CDR3 bases: TGTGCCAGCAGTTTTTACCCCTCCCGGGGTAGCGGGGGCACAGATACGCAGTATTTT.

Notes on this clonotype: Being one base from a much bigger clone, this may be a read error. This sequence joins TRBV7-2 and TRBJ1-5, with D possibly TRBD1 on 6 matching bases. This CDR3 has 15 residues. Germline CDR1 and CDR2: SGHTA and FQGNSA. The CDR3 loop is CASSLQGTSNQPQRF. The DNA for the CDR3 is TGTGCCAGCAGCTTACAGGGGACTAGCAATCAGCCCCAGCGTTTT.

Only a few counts were recorded for this clonotype. A read error may explain this, as a much larger clone is one base away. This rearrangement joins TRBV11-2 to TRBJ2-1; D is uncertain. Trimming took off 4 bases at V and 8 bases at J, with 12 bases between the two ends. This CDR3 comprises 13 residues. CDR1 SGHAT and CDR2 FQNNGV come from the germline V gene. CDR3: CASSSRAGHEQFF. For the CDR3, the DNA is TGTGCCAGCAGCTCGCGCGCAGGACATGAGCAGTTCTTC.

The chain combines TRBV6-5 with TRBJ1-3; 7 nucleotides align to TRBD1. This CDR3 comprises 16 residues. The junction had 12 bases not matched to a gene; V was cut back by 7 bases and J by 3 bases. Germline CDR1 MNHEY, CDR2 SVGAGI. CDR3 bases: TGTGCCAGCATTAGTGGACGACAGGGCGGTGGAAACACCATATATTTT. Its translation: CASISGRQGGGNTIYF.

This clonotype has ten or more counts. The V call is TRBV28, the J call TRBJ2-7, with TRBD1 matching over 9 bases. Germline V gene lookup returns CDR1 MDHEN and CDR2 SYDVKM. The CDR3 spans 16 residues. V lost 1 base and J lost 4; bases outside the gene matches: 8. Here the CDR3 reads CASSLSTPGQGYEQYF. DNA of the CDR3: TGTGCCAGCAGTTTATCAACACCGGGACAGGGTTACGAGCAGTACTTC.

V is TRBV5-1 and J is TRBJ2-2; 10 nucleotides line up with TRBD2. With V trimmed by 3 bases and J by 1 base, 0 bases remained unmatched. Germline V gene sequence: CDR1 SGHRS, CDR2 YFSETQ. The length of the CDR3 is 15 residues. This chain's CDR3 is CASSWTSGNTGELFF. CDR3 sequence (DNA): TGCGCCAGCAGCTGGACTAGCGGGAACACCGGGGAGCTGTTTTTT.

This clonotype was detected only a few times. This chain uses TRBV3-1 with TRBJ2-2, with D perhaps assigned TRBD1 or TRBD2 (6 bases each). The ends were cut back, 2 bases at V and 4 bases at J, with 14 bases in the middle. CDR1 and CDR2 from the germline V gene are LGHDT and YNNKEL (reference sequence). The CDR3 covers 16 residues. The chain's CDR3 is CASSQSLRGPTGELFF. The CDR3 nucleotides are TGTGCCAGCAGCCAAAGCCTTCGGGGGCCCACCGGGGAGCTGTTTTTT.

Concerning this clonotype: A read error may be the cause here, since a much bigger clone is one base away. The chain couples TRBV7-2 to TRBJ1-2, with TRBD1 matching over 7 bases. The CDR3 contains 15 residues. The germline V gene has CDR1 SGHTA and CDR2 FQGNSA. In nucleotides, the CDR3 is TGTGCCAGCAGCTCAGATTCGACAGGGCCCTATGACTACACCTTC. Its protein product is CASSSDSTGPYDYTF.

The sample holds many counts of this clonotype. The chain combines TRBV6-2 or TRBV6-3 with TRBJ2-1; no firm D call. V gave up 5 bases and J gave up 5 bases, with 13 bases separating them. This CDR3 is built from 14 residues. The germline gives CDR1 MNHEY, CDR2 SVGEGT. The CDR3 is CASSSSGYNNEQFF. The CDR3 DNA sequence: TGTGCCAGCAGTAGCTCTGGCTACAACAATGAGCAGTTCTTC.

This clonotype was picked up many times. The chain carries TRBV6-2 or TRBV6-3 and TRBJ2-1; 7 positions match TRBD2. From germline, CDR1 is MNHEY and CDR2 SVGEGT. The CDR3 has 14 residues. The V and J ends lost 6 bases and 6 bases, in that order; junction bases with no gene match: 8. The CDR3, as DNA: TGTGCCAGCAGCATAGCGGGCGCGTTCAATGAGCAGTTCTTC. Translation: CASSIAGAFNEQFF.

The rearrangement uses TRBV27 and TRBJ1-2; 8 bases are a match to TRBD1. Germline lookup yields CDR1 MNHEY and CDR2 SMNVEV (reference sequence). Trimming removed 2 bases from V and 6 bases from J; junction bases left unmatched: 5. This CDR3 is 14 amino acids long. The CDR3 DNA reads as TGTGCCAGCAGTTTAGGAGCAGGGGGCAATGGCTACACCTTC. Amino acid sequence: CASSLGAGGNGYTF.

This clonotype was seen ten or more times. The genes are TRBV24-1 and TRBJ2-1, with 12 bases identical to TRBD2. Trimming removed 3 bases from V and 1 base from J; junction bases left unmatched: 3. The germline CDR1 and CDR2 sequences are KGHDR and SFDVKD. This CDR3 is built from 17 residues. CDR3 region: CATSDPLAGGSYNEQFF. CDR3 nucleotides: TGTGCCACCAGTGATCCACTAGCGGGGGGTTCCTACAATGAGCAGTTCTTC.

In the case of this clonotype: This may stem from a read error, because a much larger clone lies one nucleotide away. The chain couples TRBV29-1 to TRBJ2-5, with 9 nucleotides matching TRBD1. Trimming took 2 bases from V and 11 from J; bases not matched to a gene: 15. The CDR3 length is 15 residues. The germline V gene has CDR1 SQVTM and CDR2 ANQGSEA. The CDR3 DNA reads as TGCAGCGTTGAACCTTACAGGGGGCTTAGGAATGAGCAGTACTTC. Its protein product is CSVEPYRGLRNEQYF. The variable domain in full, completed from reference TRBV29-1 and TRBJ2-5, reads SAVISQKPSRDICQRGTSLTIQCQVDSQVTMMFWYRQQPGQSLTLIATANQGSEATYESGFVIDKFPISRPNLTFSTLTVSNMSPEDSSIYLCSVEPYRGLRNEQYFGPGTRLLVL.

This clonotype has a count of ten or more. This chain connects TRBV9 to TRBJ2-1; TRBD1 is a possible D gene (6 bases). With 1 base removed from V and 6 bases from J, the gap between germline ends came to 11 bases. The CDR3 has 14 amino acids. The germline CDR1 and CDR2 sequences are SGDLS and YYNGEE. The CDR3 sequence is CASSVNLGGNEQFF. In DNA form, the CDR3 reads TGTGCCAGCAGCGTAAATTTAGGGGGCAATGAGCAGTTCTTC.

The J gene is TRBJ2-2, the V gene TRBV20-1; TRBD2 agrees at 10 bases. This CDR3 comprises 18 residues. V dropped 0 bases and J dropped 2; count of bases not matched to a gene: 9. Germline CDR1 reads DFQATT; CDR2 reads SNEGSKA (reference sequence). The CDR3 DNA is TGCAGTGCTAGAGATAAGCGGGGGGGCCCCCTAAACACCGGGGAGCTGTTTTTT. Its protein is CSARDKRGGPLNTGELFF.

This chain links TRBV7-2 with TRBJ1-5; 8 bases map to TRBD1. Germline trimming cut 6 bases from V and 3 bases from J; bases unmatched to any gene: 4. The CDR3 has 14 residues. Germline V gene lookup returns CDR1 SGHTA and CDR2 FQGNSA. In nucleotides, the CDR3 is TGTGCCAGCAGTTGGACAGGGACCAATCAGCCCCAGCATTTT. Translation gives CASSWTGTNQPQHF.

The V and J genes are TRBV5-5 and TRBJ2-1, with D maybe TRBD2 (6 bases). CDR1 SGHKS and CDR2 YYEKEE come from the germline V gene (reference sequence). Trimming left V 0 bases short and J 2 bases short, with 21 bases between. This CDR3 comprises 19 residues. CDR3 protein: CASSLAGGVGGSTYNEQFF. The CDR3 region has the DNA TGTGCCAGCAGCTTGGCCGGAGGGGTTGGAGGTTCCACCTACAATGAGCAGTTCTTC.